These T cell receptor beta chains were read from a single sample in a study of response to subunit inactivated influenza vaccine. MiXCR, run by TCRdb on the RT-PCR reads, gives a single entry per CDR3 protein. The sample carries 550,000 to 650,000 distinct CDR3 sequences, roughly 12% recorded once. The material sequenced was PBMCs from blood, taken on the day of vaccination. Receptors originate from a man between 50 and 59 years old who received an inactivated influenza vaccine. Each CDR3 is given with its conserved first and last residue. A D gene is named only where the DNA matches it firmly. Not every row has a clone size; where given, it reads once, few, many or a size class.

d_gene,abundance,j_gene,v_gene,CDR3aa,CDR3nt
NA,NA,TRBJ2-5,TRBV20-1,CSVWGRAPGMTEETQYF,TGCAGTGTCTGGGGCCGGGCACCGGGGATGACGGAAGAGACCCAGTACTTC
NA,NA,TRBJ2-7,TRBV29-1,CSVVTRLEYYEQYF,TGCAGCGTTGTGACCAGGTTGGAATACTACGAGCAGTACTTC
NA,once,TRBJ2-6,TRBV3-1,CASSPRDRSGANVLTF,TGTGCCAGCAGCCCCCGGGATCGCTCTGGGGCCAACGTCCTGACTTTC
TRBD1,many,TRBJ2-5,TRBV12-3/TRBV12-4,CASSPTGVGTQYF,TGTGCCAGCAGCCCGACAGGGGTCGGGACCCAGTACTTC
NA,once,TRBJ2-1,TRBV6-2/TRBV6-3,CASSYSGGAHNEQFF,TGTGCCAGCAGTTACTCGGGGGGGGCCCACAATGAGCAGTTCTTC
NA,many,TRBJ1-1,TRBV4-1,CASSRQPGNEAFF,TGCGCCAGCAGCCGACAACCGGGCAATGAAGCTTTCTTT
TRBD1,few,TRBJ1-1,TRBV5-6,CASSWDREGAFF,TGTGCCAGCAGCTGGGACAGGGAGGGCGCTTTCTTT
NA,few,TRBJ2-7,TRBV5-1,CASSLVGQGGEQYF,TGCGCCAGCAGCTTGGTGGGGCAAGGGGGCGAGCAGTACTTC
NA,NA,TRBJ2-7,TRBV15,CATSRPRAVADEQYF,TGTGCCACCAGCAGACCCCGAGCTGTTGCGGACGAGCAGTACTTC
TRBD1,few,TRBJ2-7,TRBV29-1,CSVETTGTGRPYEQYF,TGCAGCGTTGAAACCACCGGGACAGGGCGACCCTACGAGCAGTACTTC
NA,many,TRBJ1-1,TRBV21-1,CASSKADRGNTEAFF,TGTGCCAGCAGCAAAGCTGACAGGGGGAACACTGAAGCTTTCTTT
TRBD2,few,TRBJ2-3,TRBV28,CASSLLGTSAHTQYF,TGTGCCAGCAGTTTACTCGGGACTAGTGCGCATACGCAGTATTTT
TRBD1,NA,TRBJ1-2,TRBV12-3/TRBV12-4,CASSFRPTGGGCTF,TGTGCCAGCAGTTTTCGGCCCACAGGGGGTGGTTGCACCTTC
TRBD2,many,TRBJ2-3,TRBV12-3/TRBV12-4,CASQRGGLTDTQYF,TGTGCCAGTCAGCGGGGGGGACTCACAGATACGCAGTATTTT
NA,many,TRBJ1-3,TRBV12-3/TRBV12-4,CASSQTKFGNTIYF,TGTGCCAGCAGTCAAACCAAATTTGGAAACACCATATATTTT